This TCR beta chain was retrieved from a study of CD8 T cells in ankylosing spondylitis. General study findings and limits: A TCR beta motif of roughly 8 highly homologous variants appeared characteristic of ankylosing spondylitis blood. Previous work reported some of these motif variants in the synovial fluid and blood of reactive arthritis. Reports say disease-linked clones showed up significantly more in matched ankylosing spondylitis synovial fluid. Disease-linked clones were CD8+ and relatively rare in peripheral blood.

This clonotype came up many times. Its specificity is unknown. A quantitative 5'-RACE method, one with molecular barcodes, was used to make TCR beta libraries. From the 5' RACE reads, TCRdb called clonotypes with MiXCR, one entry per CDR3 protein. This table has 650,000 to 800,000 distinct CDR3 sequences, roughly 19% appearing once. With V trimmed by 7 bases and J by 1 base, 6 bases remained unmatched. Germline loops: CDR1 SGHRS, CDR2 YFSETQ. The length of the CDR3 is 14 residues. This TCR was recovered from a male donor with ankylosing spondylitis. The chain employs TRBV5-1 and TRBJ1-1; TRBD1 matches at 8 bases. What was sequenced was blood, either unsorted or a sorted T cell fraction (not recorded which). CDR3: CASRSGTGNTEAFF. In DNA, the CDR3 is TGCGCCAGCCGATCGGGGACAGGGAACACTGAAGCTTTCTTT.